These 18 T cell receptor beta chains came from one sample sequenced in a study of shared clonotypes between healthy human individuals. The assay was immunoSEQ multiplex PCR, and TCRdb's table has in-frame clones only and misses some. The sample records approximately 180,000 clones, just under 95% being singletons. The sequenced sample was naive CD4+ T cells sorted from blood. The subset was: CD45RA+ positively selected. These receptors all come from a woman in her thirties in good health.

The chain carries TRBV7-9 and TRBJ1-2, with a possible D match to TRBD1 (6 bases). The V and J ends lost 4 bases and 1 base respectively, with 22 bases between them. The CDR3 loop spans 18 amino acids. Germline lookup yields CDR1 SEHNR and CDR2 FQNEAQ (reference sequence). This chain's CDR3 is CASSSGGYRAPLNYGYTF. The CDR3 coding sequence is TGTGCCAGCAGCTCGGGGGGATACAGGGCCCCGCTTAACTATGGCTACACCTTC.

The chain joins TRBV2 to TRBJ2-7; D is uncertain. The germline V gene encodes CDR1 SNHLY and CDR2 FYNNEI. Trimming stripped 6 bases from V and 3 bases from J, with 9 bases between. The length of the CDR3 is 12 residues. DNA for the CDR3: TGTGCCAGCAGATTTAGACACTACGAGCAGTACTTC. Amino acid sequence: CASRFRHYEQYF.

The sample holds one count of this clone. The gene calls are TRBV6-5 and TRBJ2-5; D unresolved. The DNA end lines up better with TRBJ2-7; the J call may be wrong. Germline CDR1 is MNHEY and CDR2 is SVGAGI. The CDR3 runs to 14 residues. The CDR3 is CASSYSSETYEQYF. For the CDR3, the DNA is TGTGCCAGCAGTTACTCAAGTGAAACCTACGAGCAGTACTTC.

CDR3 nucleotides: TGTGCCAGCAGTTTAAAAGGGTTGACCTACGAGCAGTACTTC. It is translated as CASSLKGLTYEQYF. V is TRBV27 and J is TRBJ2-7, with D unresolved. This CDR3 has 14 amino acids. V was pared by 2 bases and J by 2 bases, with 10 bases between. CDR1 is MNHEY, CDR2 SMNVEV, per germline (reference sequence).

CDR3: CASSPSLAGGTVYEQYF. CDR3 DNA: TGTGCCAGCTCACCTTCACTAGCGGGAGGGACAGTCTACGAGCAGTACTTC. The chain carries TRBV18 and TRBJ2-7, with TRBD2 matching over 13 bases. This CDR3 contains 17 residues. Germline V gives CDR1 KGHSH, CDR2 LQKENI. The V and J ends lost 3 bases and 3 bases, in that order; junction bases with no gene match: 8.

The rearrangement joins TRBV6-5 to TRBJ1-4; TRBD1 might be the D (6 bases). Trimming pared 0 bases from V and 5 bases from J, leaving 7 bases between. Germline lookup yields CDR1 MNHEY and CDR2 SVGAGI. The length of the CDR3 is 14 residues. CDR3 sequence (DNA): TGTGCCAGCAGTTACTCAGGGGGGAATGAAAAACTGTTTTTT. Amino acids: CASSYSGGNEKLFF.

As regards this clone: Other DNA sequences in this sample translate to the same CDR3. The V gene is TRBV18, the J gene TRBJ2-5; 7 bases line up with TRBD1. Judging by the DNA end, TRBJ2-7 fits better; the J call may be wrong. Germline V CDR1 and CDR2: KGHSH, LQKENI. The CDR3 is made up of 13 amino acids. DNA for the CDR3: TGTGCCAGCTCACCTGGGACAGACTACGAGCAGTACTTC. Amino acids: CASSPGTDYEQYF.

The chain carries TRBV28 and TRBJ2-5, with D possibly matching TRBD2 (5 bases). The V end was cut by 2 bases, the J end by 11 bases, with 12 bases between. This CDR3 region has 12 residues. Germline V CDR1 and CDR2: MDHEN, SYDVKM. CDR3 nucleotides: TGTGCCAGCAGTTTACTCGAGGGCGGGCAGTACTTC. Translated, it gives CASSLLEGGQYF.

The V and J genes are TRBV5-5 and TRBJ2-3; 7 bases fit TRBD2. This CDR3 region has 16 residues. In germline, CDR1 is SGHKS, CDR2 YYEKEE (reference sequence). V gave up 1 base and J gave up 0 bases; unmatched junction bases: 5. In DNA, the CDR3 is TGTGCCAGCAGCTTGTACGCTAGCGGCAGCACAGATACGCAGTATTTT. Its protein is CASSLYASGSTDTQYF.

The genes are TRBV6-1 and TRBJ2-7; D not resolved. The V gene lost 7 bases and the J gene lost 7 bases, with 14 bases spanning the gap. Germline CDR1 is MNHNS and CDR2 is SASEGT. This CDR3 region has 12 residues. The CDR3 region is CASKKDLGEQYF. Here the CDR3 DNA reads TGTGCCAGCAAGAAAGACCTCGGGGAGCAGTACTTC.

V gene TRBV14 combines with J gene TRBJ1-1; possible D gene TRBD1, 5 bases. The V gene's germline CDR1 is SGHDN and CDR2 FVKESK. V dropped 1 base and J dropped 0 bases, with 15 bases sitting between them. This CDR3 is built from 17 residues. CDR3 bases: TGTGCCAGCAGCCAAGGAGGGTCGACAGATTTGAACACTGAAGCTTTCTTT. It encodes CASSQGGSTDLNTEAFF.

The rearrangement links TRBV10-2 to TRBJ2-2; 8 bases match TRBD2. V shed 5 bases, J shed 5 bases, and the junction held 7 bases outside the gene matches. The CDR3 spans 15 residues. Germline CDR1 reads WSHSY; CDR2 reads SAAADI. The CDR3 DNA reads as TGCGCCAGCAGTAGAGGGGCGGGGGGAACCGGGGAGCTGTTTTTT. It translates to CASSRGAGGTGELFF.

The chain is built from TRBV5-5 and TRBJ1-1; no clear D gene. The CDR3 sequence is 14 residues long. With 0 bases removed from V and 3 bases from J, the gap between germline ends came to 9 bases. The germline V gene encodes CDR1 SGHKS and CDR2 YYEKEE (reference sequence). The CDR3 spells CASSLVPRDTEAFF. CDR3 bases: TGTGCCAGCAGCTTGGTCCCTCGGGACACTGAAGCTTTCTTT.

This chain connects TRBV7-9 to TRBJ1-6; D may be TRBD1 (5 bases). The CDR3 loop spans 14 amino acids. Germline V gene data show CDR1 as SEHNR and CDR2 as FQNEAQ (reference sequence). V shed 5 bases and J shed 7 bases, with 12 bases lying between them. CDR3 nucleotides: TGTGCCAGCAGCCACGGGACCCGAAATTCACCCCTCCACTTT. Its translation: CASSHGTRNSPLHF.

A single count supports this clone. The V and J genes are TRBV27 and TRBJ1-2; D call uncertain. The length of the CDR3 is 10 residues. Germline values: CDR1 MNHEY, CDR2 SMNVEV (reference sequence). V was cut by 4 bases and J by 8 bases, with 5 bases left in between. CDR3 sequence (DNA): TGTGCCAGCAGTTCGTGCGGCTACACCTTC. Encoded protein: CASSSCGYTF.

The chain employs TRBV15 and TRBJ2-5, with D tentatively TRBD1 (6 bases). Germline CDR1 and CDR2: LNHNV and YYDKDF (reference sequence). The CDR3 is 13 residues long. The V end lost 9 bases, the J end lost 5 bases, and 16 bases lay between the germline ends. Here the CDR3 reads CATAQGQEETQYF. CDR3 in DNA: TGTGCCACAGCACAGGGCCAGGAGGAGACCCAGTACTTC.

The rearrangement uses TRBV5-1 and TRBJ1-1; a possible D gene is TRBD1 (6 bases). The CDR3 runs to 15 residues. Trimming left V 4 bases short and J 1 base short, with 14 bases between. Germline CDR1 SGHRS, CDR2 YFSETQ. As DNA, the CDR3 is TGCGCCAGCAGCATCAGGGGACCCTCGAACACTGAAGCTTTCTTT. Its protein is CASSIRGPSNTEAFF.

V gene TRBV5-1 combines with J gene TRBJ2-7, with TRBD1 matching over 10 bases. Per germline, CDR1 SGHRS and CDR2 YFSETQ. V was pared by 4 bases and J by 7 bases, with 8 bases of the junction left unmatched. The CDR3 has 14 residues. DNA of the CDR3: TGCGCCAGCAGCCCGGGACAGGGGCGGCAAGAGCAGTACTTC. It is translated as CASSPGQGRQEQYF.